This T cell receptor beta chain was documented in a study of shared clonotypes between healthy human individuals (dated by TCRdb to the early 2020s). Concerning the study at large: A couple of women and a few men aged 18 to 49 years were included in the cohort. For each donor, three plates each were used for CD4 naive and CD4 memory, two plates were used for CD8 naive, and one plate was used for CD8 memory. To estimate repertoire size and how much clonotypes are shared between individuals, the study performed deep sequencing of blood TCR repertoires from five healthy adults. To increase sequencing depth and limit assay-specific biases, different laboratories used diverse techniques to prepare libraries and sequence TCR repertoires. Leukapheresis yielded between about 0.9 and 9 billion PBMCs per donor. Results the study describes overall, beyond this receptor: Naive subsets generally had larger estimated clonotype richness than memory subsets. Compared with non-shared clonotypes, clonotypes shared by all four sorted-subset donors had higher generation probabilities. Incomplete sequencing was indicated by rarefaction of sorted-subset datasets, despite the large sequencing depth. Because the study included only a small number of donors, the genetic and exposure-history diversity represented was limited. Across a few donors, approximately 4.6% of naive CD4, approximately 3.6% of naive CD8, 2.3% of memory CD4, and approximately 0.4% of memory CD8 clonotypes were shared. Sampling was restricted to blood, and TCR repertoires in tissue are likely to differ from TCR repertoires in blood. Pairwise subsampling led to the expectation that sequencing depth would affect the degree of clonotype sharing among donors.

V drops 1 base and J drops 0 bases, leaving 7 bases in between. The CDR3 holds 14 amino acids from the cysteine to the phenylalanine. The DNA shown is the 42-base CDR3, in frame from base 1. The germline V gene (reference sequence) provides CDR1 SGHAT and CDR2 FQDESV. About this clone itself: Its antigen is currently not known. Base qualities are missing; no much larger clone stands one base away.

For the CD8 naive samples, CD45RO-negative cells were positively selected for CCR7, yielding a CD45RA+CCR7+ population from which TemRA cells were excluded. The donors were healthy, HIV-negative adults who had no recently reported acute infections or vaccinations. Every donor was a Caucasian adult residing in Nashville, Tennessee, USA. Blood was collected by leukapheresis, and PBMCs were isolated by Ficoll-Histopaque density gradient centrifugation and then cryopreserved in liquid nitrogen vapor phase. Analytical flow cytometry was used to check the purity and quantity of every magnetically sorted T cell population. From each sorted fraction, genomic DNA was isolated and quantified by UV absorbance on a Nanodrop 2000c. Using the deep immunoSEQ assay, multiplex PCR amplified TCR CDR3 regions from genomic DNA. For each cell subset, the extracted genomic DNA was distributed evenly across all wells of several immunoSEQ 96-well plates, and each plate served as one replicate. Each replicate PCR for sorted subsets received about 180 ng genomic DNA, equal to about 30,000 T cell genomes. The purified libraries were quantified using a Qubit 3.0 fluorometer, sized with a Bioanalyzer 2100, and then quantified again using the KAPA Library Quantification kit. Every immunoSEQ 96-well plate was sequenced on a separate single-read 150-cycle Illumina NextSeq 550 flow cell. For the original study's pipeline: Because the immunoSEQ output included only junctional sequences and no quality scores, the filtering could not be the same as the filtering used for full-length reads. Sequences were annotated with PyIR, a Python wrapper for IgBLAST v1.9, using IMGT germline references to assign V/J genes and CDR3. Reads with weak V/J assignments (E-value above 1e-6), missing CDR3, stop codons, out-of-frame junctions, or ambiguous translated residues were removed. A V3J clonotype was defined by an identical inferred V gene, J gene, and CDR3 amino acid sequence. The percentage overlap between two repertoires was calculated by dividing the number of shared unique clonotypes by the size of the smaller repertoire. Three approaches were used to assess repertoire richness: RTK rarefaction, the Chao1 estimator, and Recon v2.1 estimates of unobserved clonotypes. Generation probabilities were computed with OLGA for all TCRbeta clonotypes obtained by the gDNA method from a few donors. TCRdb took over this immuneACCESS table, retaining in-frame rearrangements with V and J assigned. Such tables are incomplete; in checked studies, under half of the missing clones stem from an unresolved V gene, and the remainder is unexplained. V, J and clone size are taken as reported in that table, and D and trimming were inferred from the DNA itself. Across this sample there are under 700,000 clones, with roughly 95% seen only once. The ten largest clonotypes hold over 0.1% of the sample.

Recombination connected TRBV11-1 to TRBJ2-7; the D element might be TRBD1 or TRBD2, as each aligns at 5 bases. This receptor was identified in a woman aged 25-40 years in good health. Sequenced input: naive CD8+ T cells sorted from blood. Read against the paper, the sample's cell subset or site label means: CD45RA+CCR7+. The sequence in DNA is TGTGCCAGCAGCTTAGAGGGGAGCTCCTACGAGCAGTACTTC. Translated, this is CASSLEGSSYEQYF.